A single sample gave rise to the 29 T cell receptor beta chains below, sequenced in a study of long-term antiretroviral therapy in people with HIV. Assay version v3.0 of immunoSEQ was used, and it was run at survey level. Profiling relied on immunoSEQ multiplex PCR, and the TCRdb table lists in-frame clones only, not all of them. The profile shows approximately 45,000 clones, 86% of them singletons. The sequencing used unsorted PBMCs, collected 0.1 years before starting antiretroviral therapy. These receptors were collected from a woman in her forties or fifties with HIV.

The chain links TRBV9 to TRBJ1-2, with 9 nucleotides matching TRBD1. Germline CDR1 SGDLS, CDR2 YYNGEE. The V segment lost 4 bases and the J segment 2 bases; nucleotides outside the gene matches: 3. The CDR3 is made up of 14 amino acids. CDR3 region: CASSYGQGNYGYTF. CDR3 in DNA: TGTGCCAGCAGCTACGGACAGGGGAACTATGGCTACACCTTC.

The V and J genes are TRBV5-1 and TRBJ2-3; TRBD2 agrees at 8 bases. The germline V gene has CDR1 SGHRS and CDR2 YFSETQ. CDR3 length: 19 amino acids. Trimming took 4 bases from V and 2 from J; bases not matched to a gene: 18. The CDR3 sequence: CASSLTGRRGAAHTDTQYF. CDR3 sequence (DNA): TGCGCCAGCAGCCTAACCGGGAGGCGGGGGGCGGCCCACACAGATACGCAGTATTTT.

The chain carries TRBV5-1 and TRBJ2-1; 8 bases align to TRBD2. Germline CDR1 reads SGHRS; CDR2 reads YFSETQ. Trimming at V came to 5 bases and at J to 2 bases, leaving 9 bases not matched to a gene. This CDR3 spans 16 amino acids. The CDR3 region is CASRLTGSGAYNEQFF. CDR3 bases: TGCGCCAGCAGATTGACGGGTAGCGGGGCCTACAATGAGCAGTTCTTC.

CDR3 DNA: TGTGCCAGCAGTTACTCCCGCTTATCCAGCCAAGCTTTCTTT. Amino acids: CASSYSRLSSQAFF. V usage is TRBV6-5 and J usage is TRBJ1-1; D not certain. The CDR3 is made up of 14 amino acids. The V end lost 0 bases, the J end lost 9 bases, and 14 bases lay between the germline ends. Germline CDR1 is MNHEY and CDR2 is SVGAGI.

CDR3: CASSLSGPDTQYF. The CDR3 DNA follows: TGTGCCAGCAGCTTATCGGGGCCAGATACGCAGTATTTT. The chain recombines TRBV7-3 with TRBJ2-3; tentatively, D is TRBD1 or TRBD2 (5 bases each). V gave up 2 bases and J gave up 4 bases, with 7 bases separating them. Germline CDR1 and CDR2: SGHTA and FQGTGA. CDR3 length: 13 amino acids.

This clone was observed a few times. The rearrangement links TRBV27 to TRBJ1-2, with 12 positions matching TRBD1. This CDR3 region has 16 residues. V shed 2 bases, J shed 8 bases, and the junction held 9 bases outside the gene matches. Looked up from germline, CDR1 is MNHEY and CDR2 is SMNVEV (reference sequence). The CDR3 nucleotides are TGTGCCAGCAGTTTAGGAGGGACAGGGGGCAAGTGGGGCTACACCTTC. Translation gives CASSLGGTGGKWGYTF.

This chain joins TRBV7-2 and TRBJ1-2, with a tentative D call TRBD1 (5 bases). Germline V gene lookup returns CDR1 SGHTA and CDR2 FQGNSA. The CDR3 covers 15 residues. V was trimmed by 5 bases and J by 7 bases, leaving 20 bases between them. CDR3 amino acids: CASSGWDGLLGGYTF. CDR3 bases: TGTGCCAGCAGCGGATGGGACGGACTCCTGGGTGGCTACACCTTC.

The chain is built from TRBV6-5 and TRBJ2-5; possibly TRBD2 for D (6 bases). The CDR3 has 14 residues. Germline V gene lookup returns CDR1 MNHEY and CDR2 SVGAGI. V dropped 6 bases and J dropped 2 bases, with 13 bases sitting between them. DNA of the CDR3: TGTGCCAGCAGGGGGAGGAAGGGTCAAGAGACCCAGTACTTC. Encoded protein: CASRGRKGQETQYF.

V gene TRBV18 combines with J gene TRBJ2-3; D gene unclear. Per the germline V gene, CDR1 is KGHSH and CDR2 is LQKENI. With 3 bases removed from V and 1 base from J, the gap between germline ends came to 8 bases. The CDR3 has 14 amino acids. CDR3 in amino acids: CASSPSLGTDTQYF. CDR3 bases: TGTGCCAGCTCACCTTCCTTAGGCACAGATACGCAGTATTTT. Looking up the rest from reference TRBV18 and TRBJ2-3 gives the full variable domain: NAGVMQNPRHLVRRRGQEARLRCSPMKGHSHVYWYRQLPEEGLKFMVYLQKENIIDESGMPKERFSAEFPKEGPSILRIQQVVRGDSAAYFCASSPSLGTDTQYFGPGTRLTVL.

DNA of the CDR3: TGTGCCAGCAGTGAAGCGTGGGCAGACTACTATGGCTACACCTTC. It specifies CASSEAWADYYGYTF. The chain links TRBV6-1 to TRBJ1-2; no reliable D call. The germline V and J ends were trimmed by 0 bases and 3 bases, with 11 bases remaining between them. There are 15 residues in the CDR3. Germline lookup yields CDR1 MNHNS and CDR2 SASEGT.

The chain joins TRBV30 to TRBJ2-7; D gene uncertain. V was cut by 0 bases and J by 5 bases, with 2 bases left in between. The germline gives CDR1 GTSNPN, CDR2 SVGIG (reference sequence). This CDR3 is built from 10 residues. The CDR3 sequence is CAWSVHEQYF. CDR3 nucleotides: TGTGCCTGGAGTGTACACGAGCAGTACTTC. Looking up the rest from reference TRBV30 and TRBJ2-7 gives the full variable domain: SQTIHQWPATLVQPVGSPLSLECTVEGTSNPNLYWYRQAAGRGLQLLFYSVGIGQISSEVPQNLSASRPQDRQFILSSKKLLLSDSGFYLCAWSVHEQYFGPGTRLTVT.

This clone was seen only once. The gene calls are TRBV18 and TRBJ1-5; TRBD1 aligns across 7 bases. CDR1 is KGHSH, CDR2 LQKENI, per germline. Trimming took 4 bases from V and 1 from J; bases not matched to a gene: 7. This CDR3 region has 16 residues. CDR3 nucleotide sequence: TGTGCCAGCTCACAGGGGGCCCCGAGGAGCAATCAGCCCCAGCATTTT. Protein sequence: CASSQGAPRSNQPQHF.

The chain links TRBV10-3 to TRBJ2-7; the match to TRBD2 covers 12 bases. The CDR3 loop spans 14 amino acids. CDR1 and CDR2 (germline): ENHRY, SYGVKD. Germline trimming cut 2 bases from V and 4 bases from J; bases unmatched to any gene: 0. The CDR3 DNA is TGTGCCATCAGTGAGGGACTAGCGGGGTACGAGCAGTACTTC. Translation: CAISEGLAGYEQYF.

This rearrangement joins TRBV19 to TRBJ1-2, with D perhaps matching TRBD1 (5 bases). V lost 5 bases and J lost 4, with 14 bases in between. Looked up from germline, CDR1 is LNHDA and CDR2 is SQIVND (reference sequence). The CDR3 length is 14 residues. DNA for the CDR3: TGTGCCAGTAGTGTACCGGGACCAGTCTATGGCTACACCTTC. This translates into CASSVPGPVYGYTF.

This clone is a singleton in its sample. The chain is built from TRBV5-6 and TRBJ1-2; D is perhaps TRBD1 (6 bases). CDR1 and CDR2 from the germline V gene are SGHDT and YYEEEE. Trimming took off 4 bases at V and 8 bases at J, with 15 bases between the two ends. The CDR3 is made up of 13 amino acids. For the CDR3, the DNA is TGTGCCAGCAGCCCTCCAGGGGTTTGGGGCTACACCTTC. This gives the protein CASSPPGVWGYTF.

The CDR3 bases are TGTGCCAGCAGCTTGGAGGTGTTAGGGGCCTACGAGCAGTACTTC. Translated: CASSLEVLGAYEQYF. The chain links TRBV5-6 to TRBJ2-7, with D maybe TRBD1 (5 bases). CDR3 size: 15 residues. V was pared by 0 bases and J by 2 bases, with 12 bases between. Germline V gene sequence: CDR1 SGHDT, CDR2 YYEEEE. Full variable domain (missing parts from reference TRBV5-6 and TRBJ2-7): DAGVTQSPTHLIKTRGQQVTLRCSPKSGHDTVSWYQQALGQGPQFIFQYYEEEERQRGNFPDRFSGHQFPNYSSELNVNALLLGDSALYLCASSLEVLGAYEQYFGPGTRLTVT.

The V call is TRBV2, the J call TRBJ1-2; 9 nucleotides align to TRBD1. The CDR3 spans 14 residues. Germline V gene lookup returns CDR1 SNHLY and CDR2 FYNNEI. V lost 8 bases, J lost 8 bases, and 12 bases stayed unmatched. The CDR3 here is CASLSDRGLWGYTF. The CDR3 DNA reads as TGTGCCAGCCTTTCTGACAGGGGGTTATGGGGCTACACCTTC.

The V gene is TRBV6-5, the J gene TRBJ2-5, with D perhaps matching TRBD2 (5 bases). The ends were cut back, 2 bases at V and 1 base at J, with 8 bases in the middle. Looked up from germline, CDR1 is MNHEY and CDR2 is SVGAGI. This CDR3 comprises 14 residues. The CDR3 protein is CASSYTGSQETQYF. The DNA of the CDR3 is TGTGCCAGCAGTTACACGGGATCCCAAGAGACCCAGTACTTC.

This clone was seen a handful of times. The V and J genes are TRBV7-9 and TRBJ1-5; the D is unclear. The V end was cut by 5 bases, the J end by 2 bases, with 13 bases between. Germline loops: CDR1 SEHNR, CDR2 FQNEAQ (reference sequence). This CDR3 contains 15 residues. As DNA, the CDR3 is TGTGCCAGCAGCCTTTCTCGGCAGGGCAATCAGCCCCAGCATTTT. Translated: CASSLSRQGNQPQHF.

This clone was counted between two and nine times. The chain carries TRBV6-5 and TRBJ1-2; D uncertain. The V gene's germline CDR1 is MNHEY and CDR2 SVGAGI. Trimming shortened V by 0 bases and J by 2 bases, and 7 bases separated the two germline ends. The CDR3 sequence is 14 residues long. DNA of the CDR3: TGTGCCAGCAGTTACTCAGGCAGGAACTATGGCTACACCTTC. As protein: CASSYSGRNYGYTF.

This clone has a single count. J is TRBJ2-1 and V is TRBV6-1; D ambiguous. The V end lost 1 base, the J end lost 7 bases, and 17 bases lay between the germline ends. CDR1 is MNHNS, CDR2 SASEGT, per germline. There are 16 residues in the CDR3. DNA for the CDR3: TGTGCCAGCAGTGAAGTGGTGGTACTACCCCAAAATGAGCAGTTCTTC. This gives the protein CASSEVVVLPQNEQFF.

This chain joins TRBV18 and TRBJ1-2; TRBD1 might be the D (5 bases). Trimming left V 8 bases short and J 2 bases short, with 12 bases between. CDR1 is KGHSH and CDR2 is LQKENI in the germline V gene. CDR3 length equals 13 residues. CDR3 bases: TGTGCCAGCGGAGGGGACCTAAACTATGGCTACACCTTC. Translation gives CASGGDLNYGYTF. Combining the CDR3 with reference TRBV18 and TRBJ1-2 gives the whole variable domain NAGVMQNPRHLVRRRGQEARLRCSPMKGHSHVYWYRQLPEEGLKFMVYLQKENIIDESGMPKERFSAEFPKEGPSILRIQQVVRGDSAAYFCASGGDLNYGYTFGSGTRLTVV.

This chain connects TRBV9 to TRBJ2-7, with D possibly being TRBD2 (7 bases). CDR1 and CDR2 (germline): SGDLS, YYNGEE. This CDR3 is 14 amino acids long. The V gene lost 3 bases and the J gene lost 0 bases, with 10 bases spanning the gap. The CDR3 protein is CASSGGGRSYEQYF. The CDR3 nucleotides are TGTGCCAGCAGCGGGGGGGGCCGCTCCTACGAGCAGTACTTC.

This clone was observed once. The CDR3 reads CASSPLGAGNQETQYF. CDR3 in DNA: TGTGCCAGCTCACCCCTGGGGGCAGGGAACCAAGAGACCCAGTACTTC. J is TRBJ2-5 and V is TRBV18; D possibly corresponds to TRBD1 (6 bases). Germline CDR1 is KGHSH and CDR2 is LQKENI. This CDR3 spans 16 amino acids. V was shortened by 3 bases and J by 0 bases, with 14 bases between the two germline ends. Variable domain in full (rest from reference TRBV18 and TRBJ2-5): NAGVMQNPRHLVRRRGQEARLRCSPMKGHSHVYWYRQLPEEGLKFMVYLQKENIIDESGMPKERFSAEFPKEGPSILRIQQVVRGDSAAYFCASSPLGAGNQETQYFGPGTRLLVL.

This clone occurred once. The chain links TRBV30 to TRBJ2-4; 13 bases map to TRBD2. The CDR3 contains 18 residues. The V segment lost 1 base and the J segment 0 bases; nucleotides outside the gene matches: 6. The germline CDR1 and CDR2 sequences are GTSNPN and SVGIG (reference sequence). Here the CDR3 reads CAWSALGLAGRAKNIQYF. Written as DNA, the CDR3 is TGTGCCTGGAGTGCGCTGGGACTAGCGGGGAGAGCCAAAAACATTCAGTACTTC.

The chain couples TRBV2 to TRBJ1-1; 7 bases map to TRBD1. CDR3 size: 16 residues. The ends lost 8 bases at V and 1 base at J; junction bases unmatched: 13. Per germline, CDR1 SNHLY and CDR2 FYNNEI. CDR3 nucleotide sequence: TGTGCCAGCCGTGGGAACAGGGGAGGGCAGAACACTGAAGCTTTCTTT. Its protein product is CASRGNRGGQNTEAFF. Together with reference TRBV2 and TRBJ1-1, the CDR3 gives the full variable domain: EPEVTQTPSHQVTQMGQEVILRCVPISNHLYFYWYRQILGQKVEFLVSFYNNEISEKSEIFDDQFSVERPDGSNFTLKIRSTKLEDSAMYFCASRGNRGGQNTEAFFGQGTRLTVV.

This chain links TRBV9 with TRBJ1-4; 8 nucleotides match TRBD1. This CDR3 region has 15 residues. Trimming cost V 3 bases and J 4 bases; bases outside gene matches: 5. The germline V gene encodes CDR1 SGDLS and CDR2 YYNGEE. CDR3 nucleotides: TGTGCCAGCAGCGCTGGGACAGGAAATAATGAAAAACTGTTTTTT. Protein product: CASSAGTGNNEKLFF.

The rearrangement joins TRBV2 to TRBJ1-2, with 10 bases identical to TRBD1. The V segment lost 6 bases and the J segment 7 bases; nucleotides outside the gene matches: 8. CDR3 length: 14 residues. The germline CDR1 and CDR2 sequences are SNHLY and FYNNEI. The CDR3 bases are TGTGCCAGCAGGTTCTCGACAGGGGGCGGTGGCTACACCTTC. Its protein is CASRFSTGGGGYTF.

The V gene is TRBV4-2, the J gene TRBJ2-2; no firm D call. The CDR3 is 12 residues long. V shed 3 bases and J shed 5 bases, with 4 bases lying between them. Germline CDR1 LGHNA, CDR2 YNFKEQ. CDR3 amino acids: CASSHPTGELFF. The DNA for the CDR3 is TGTGCCAGCAGCCATCCAACCGGGGAGCTGTTTTTT.